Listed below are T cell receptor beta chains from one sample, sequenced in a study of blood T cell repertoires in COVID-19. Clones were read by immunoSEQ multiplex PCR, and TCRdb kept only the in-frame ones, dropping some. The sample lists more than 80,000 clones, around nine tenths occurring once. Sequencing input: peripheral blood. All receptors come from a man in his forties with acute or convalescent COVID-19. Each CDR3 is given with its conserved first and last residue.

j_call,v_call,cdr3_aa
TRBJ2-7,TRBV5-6,CASSLTLRRDTSYEQYF
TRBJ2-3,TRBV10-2,CASRDRARTDTQYF
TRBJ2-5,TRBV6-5,CATRPSGGGRETQYF
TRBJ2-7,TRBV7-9,CASSLAPRYEQYF
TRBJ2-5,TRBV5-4,CASSFLAGGGETQYF
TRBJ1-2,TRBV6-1,CASSEAGHSSYGYTF
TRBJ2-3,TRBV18,CASSPLPGTHTDTQYF
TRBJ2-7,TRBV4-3,CASSQDRGQPASSYEQYF
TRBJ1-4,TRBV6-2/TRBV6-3,CASSFPDFATNEKLFF
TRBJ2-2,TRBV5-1,CASSLTSGSYTGELFF
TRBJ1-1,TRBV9,CASSVSGQGAVGAFF
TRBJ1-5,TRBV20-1,CSASAGNSNQPQHF
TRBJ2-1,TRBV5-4,CASSSERGGYNEQFF
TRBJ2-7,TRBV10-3,CATDLGSGYEQYF
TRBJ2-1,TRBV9,CASSVESSGYNEQFF
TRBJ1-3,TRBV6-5,CASIRGGTGNTIYF
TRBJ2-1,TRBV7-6,CASSLESGRGSYNEQFF
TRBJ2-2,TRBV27,CAVQGTNTGELFF
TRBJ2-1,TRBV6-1,CASSETGGEIDEQFF
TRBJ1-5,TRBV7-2,CASSLTRGSNQPQHF
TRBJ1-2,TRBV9,CASQAVGYGYTF
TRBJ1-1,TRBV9,CASSNSNSLTEAFF
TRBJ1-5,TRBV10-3,CAISVDRDPSNQPQHF
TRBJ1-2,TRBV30,CAWRKTGMSLHGYTF
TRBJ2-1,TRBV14,CASSQDGWGQDYNEQFF
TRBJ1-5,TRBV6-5,CASSGDSYQPQHF
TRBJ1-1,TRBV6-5,CASSYSTGGEAFF
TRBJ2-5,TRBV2,CASNNQLAGGETQYF
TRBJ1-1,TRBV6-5,CASRGTGPSTEAFF
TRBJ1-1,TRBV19,CASNPDVGETEAFF
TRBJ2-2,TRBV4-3,CASSQAEKNTGELFF
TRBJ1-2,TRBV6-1,CASSEGQGPAYGYTF
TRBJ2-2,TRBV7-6,CASSSNAGVYTGELFF
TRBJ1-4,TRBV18,CASSPLTGVTNEKLFF